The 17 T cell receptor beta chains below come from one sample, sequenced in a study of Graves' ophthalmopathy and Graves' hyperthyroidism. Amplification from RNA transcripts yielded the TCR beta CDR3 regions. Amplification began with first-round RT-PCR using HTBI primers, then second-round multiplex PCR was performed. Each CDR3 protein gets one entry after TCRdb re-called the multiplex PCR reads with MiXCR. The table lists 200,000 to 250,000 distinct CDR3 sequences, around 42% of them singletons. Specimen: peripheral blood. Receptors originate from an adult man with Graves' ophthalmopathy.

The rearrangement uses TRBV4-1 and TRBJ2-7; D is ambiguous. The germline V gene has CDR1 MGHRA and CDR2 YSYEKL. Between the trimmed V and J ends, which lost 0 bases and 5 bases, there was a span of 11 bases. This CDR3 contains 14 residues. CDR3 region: CASSQDRPSNEQYF. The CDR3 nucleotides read TGCGCCAGCAGCCAAGATAGGCCGTCCAACGAGCAGTACTTC.

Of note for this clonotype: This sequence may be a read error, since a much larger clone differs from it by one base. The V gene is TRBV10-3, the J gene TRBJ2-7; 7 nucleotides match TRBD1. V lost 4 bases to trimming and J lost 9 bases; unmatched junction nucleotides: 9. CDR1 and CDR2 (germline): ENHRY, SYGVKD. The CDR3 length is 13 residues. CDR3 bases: TGTGCCATCAGTGGAGGGACAGTTAGGGGGCAGTACTTC. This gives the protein CAISGGTVRGQYF.

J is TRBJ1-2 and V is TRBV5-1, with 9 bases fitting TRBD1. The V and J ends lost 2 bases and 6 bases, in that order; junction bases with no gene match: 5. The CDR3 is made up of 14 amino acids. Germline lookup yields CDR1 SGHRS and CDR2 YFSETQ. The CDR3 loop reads CASSLQGAGDGYTF. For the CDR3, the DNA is TGCGCCAGCAGCTTACAGGGGGCTGGGGATGGCTACACCTTC.

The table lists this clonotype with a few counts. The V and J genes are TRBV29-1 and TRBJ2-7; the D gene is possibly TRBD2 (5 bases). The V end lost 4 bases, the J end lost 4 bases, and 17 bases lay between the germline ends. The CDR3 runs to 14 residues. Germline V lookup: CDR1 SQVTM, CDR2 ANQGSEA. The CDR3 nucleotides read TGCAGCGTTGTTATCCTAGCTGGAAGGTACGAGCAGTACTTC. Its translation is CSVVILAGRYEQYF.

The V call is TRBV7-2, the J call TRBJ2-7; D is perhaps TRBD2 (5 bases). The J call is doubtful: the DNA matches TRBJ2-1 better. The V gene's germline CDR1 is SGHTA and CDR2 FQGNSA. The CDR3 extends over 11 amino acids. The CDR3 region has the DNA TGTGCCAGCAGCGAGGGCTATGAGCAGTTCTTC. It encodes CASSEGYEQFF.

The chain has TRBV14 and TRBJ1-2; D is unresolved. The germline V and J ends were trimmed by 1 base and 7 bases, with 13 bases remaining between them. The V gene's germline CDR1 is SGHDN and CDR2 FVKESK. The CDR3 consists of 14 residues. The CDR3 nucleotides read TGTGCCAGCAGCCAAGCGGGAAGGGCGGCTGGCTACACCTTC. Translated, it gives CASSQAGRAAGYTF.

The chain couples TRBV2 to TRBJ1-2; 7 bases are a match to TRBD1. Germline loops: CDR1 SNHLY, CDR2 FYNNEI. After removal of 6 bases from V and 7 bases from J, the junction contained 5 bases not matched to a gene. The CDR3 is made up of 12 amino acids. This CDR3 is CASRGDSLGYTF. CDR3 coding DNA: TGTGCCAGCAGAGGGGACAGTCTTGGCTACACCTTC.

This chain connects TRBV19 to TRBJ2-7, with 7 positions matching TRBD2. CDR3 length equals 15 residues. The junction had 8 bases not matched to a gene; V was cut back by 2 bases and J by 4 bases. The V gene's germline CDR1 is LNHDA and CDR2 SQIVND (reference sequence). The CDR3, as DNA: TGTGCCAGTAGTATAACGGCGGGAGCCTTTTACGAGCAGTACTTC. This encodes CASSITAGAFYEQYF.

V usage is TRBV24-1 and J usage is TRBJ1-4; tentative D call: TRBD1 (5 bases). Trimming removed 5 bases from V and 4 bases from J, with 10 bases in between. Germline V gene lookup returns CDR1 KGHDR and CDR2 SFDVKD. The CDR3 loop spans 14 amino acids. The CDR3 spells CATSAGTYNEKLFF. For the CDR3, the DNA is TGTGCCACCAGTGCAGGGACTTATAATGAAAAACTGTTTTTT.

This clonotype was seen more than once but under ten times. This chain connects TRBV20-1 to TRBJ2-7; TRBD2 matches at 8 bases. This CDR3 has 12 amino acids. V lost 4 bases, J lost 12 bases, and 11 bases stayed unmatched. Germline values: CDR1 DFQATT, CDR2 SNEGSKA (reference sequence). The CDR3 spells CSATSGHQGGYF. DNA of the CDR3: TGCAGTGCTACTAGCGGGCACCAAGGGGGGTACTTC.

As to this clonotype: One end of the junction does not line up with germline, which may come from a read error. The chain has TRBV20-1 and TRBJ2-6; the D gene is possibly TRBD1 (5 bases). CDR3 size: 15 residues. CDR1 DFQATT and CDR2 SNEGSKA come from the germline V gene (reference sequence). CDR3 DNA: TGCAGTGCTAGACCGGACCTAACTGGGGCCGACGTCCTGACTTTC. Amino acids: CSARPDLTGADVLTF.

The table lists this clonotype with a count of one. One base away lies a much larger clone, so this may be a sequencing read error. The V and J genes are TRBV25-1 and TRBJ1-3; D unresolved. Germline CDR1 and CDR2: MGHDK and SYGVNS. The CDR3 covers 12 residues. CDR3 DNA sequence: TGTGCCAGCAGAAACTCTGGAAACACCACATATTTT. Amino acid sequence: CASRNSGNTTYF.

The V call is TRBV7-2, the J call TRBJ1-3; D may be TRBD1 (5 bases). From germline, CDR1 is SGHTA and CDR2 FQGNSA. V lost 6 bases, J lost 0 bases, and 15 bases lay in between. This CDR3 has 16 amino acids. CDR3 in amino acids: CASSYSTATSGNTIYF. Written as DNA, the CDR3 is TGTGCCAGCAGTTACTCGACAGCTACCTCTGGAAACACCATATATTTT.

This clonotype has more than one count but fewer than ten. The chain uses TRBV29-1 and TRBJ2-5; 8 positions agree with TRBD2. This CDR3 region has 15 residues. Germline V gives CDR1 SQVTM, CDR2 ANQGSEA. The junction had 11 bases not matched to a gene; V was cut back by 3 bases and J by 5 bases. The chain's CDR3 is CSVDRGAGGDETQYF. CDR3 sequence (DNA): TGCAGCGTTGATAGGGGGGCGGGGGGTGATGAGACCCAGTACTTC. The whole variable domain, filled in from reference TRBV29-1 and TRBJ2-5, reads SAVISQKPSRDICQRGTSLTIQCQVDSQVTMMFWYRQQPGQSLTLIATANQGSEATYESGFVIDKFPISRPNLTFSTLTVSNMSPEDSSIYLCSVDRGAGGDETQYFGPGTRLLVL.

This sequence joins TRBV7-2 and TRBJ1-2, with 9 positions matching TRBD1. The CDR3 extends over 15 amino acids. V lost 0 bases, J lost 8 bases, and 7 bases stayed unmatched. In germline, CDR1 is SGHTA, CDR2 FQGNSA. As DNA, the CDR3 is TGTGCCAGCAGCTTAGCGGGGACAGGGTTGGGCGGCTACACCTTC. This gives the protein CASSLAGTGLGGYTF.

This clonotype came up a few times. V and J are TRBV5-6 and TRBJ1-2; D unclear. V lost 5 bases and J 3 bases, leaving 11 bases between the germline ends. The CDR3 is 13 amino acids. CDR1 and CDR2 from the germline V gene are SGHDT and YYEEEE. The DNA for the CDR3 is TGTGCCAGCAGTGAGGGAGGCGACTATGGCTACACCTTC. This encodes CASSEGGDYGYTF.

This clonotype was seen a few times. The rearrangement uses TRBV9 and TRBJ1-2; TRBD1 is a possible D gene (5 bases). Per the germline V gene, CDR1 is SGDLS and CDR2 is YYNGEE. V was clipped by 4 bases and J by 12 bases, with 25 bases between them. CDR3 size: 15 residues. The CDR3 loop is CASSRSGPPGPRDTF. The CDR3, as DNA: TGTGCCAGCAGCCGATCGGGACCCCCGGGACCTCGAGACACCTTC.